This TCR beta chain was captured by sequencing in a study of cytomegalovirus exposure and HLA in healthy donors. Study-level background: Earlier, about 179 million T cells were analyzed, and 90 million to 120 million unique TCR beta sequences were found among them. A data release that came early held 80 million to 95 million unique TCRs from HLA-typed donors. Findings and caveats of the study: Analysis performed later showed TCR beta chains linked to HLA being more clonally expanded than equally common others. Association with HLA alleles at 0.05 false discovery rate was found for around 15,000 TCR beta sequences in a later analysis.

13 Jbeta primers and 60 Vbeta primers were used for the PCR. Measured with immunoSEQ multiplex PCR; TCRdb has only the in-frame clones, and not every one. The sample yields approximately 150,000 clones, around three quarters seen once. A word on this clone: Its antigen is still unknown.

The J segment lost 3 bases and the V segment lost 5 bases, leaving 6 bases of the junction unmatched. Per the germline V gene, CDR1 is PRHDT and CDR2 is FYEKMQ (reference sequence). This CDR3 is 17 amino acids long. The sample comprised PBMCs. The rearrangement links TRBV13 to TRBJ2-5; TRBD2 aligns across 16 bases. The clonotype was recovered from a male donor in good health and CMV-seronegative. The CDR3 sequence is CASSMGLAGGLEETQYF. CDR3 nucleotides: TGTGCCAGCAGCATGGGACTAGCGGGGGGGCTGGAAGAGACCCAGTACTTC. Variable domain in full (rest from reference TRBV13 and TRBJ2-5): AAGVIQSPRHLIKEKRETATLKCYPIPRHDTVYWYQQGPGQDPQFLISFYEKMQSDKGSIPDRFSAQQFSDYHSELNMSSLELGDSALYFCASSMGLAGGLEETQYFGPGTRLLVL.